The 28 T cell receptor beta chains given below trace back to one sample, sequenced in a study of blood T cells in healthy people across ages. Using a J-beta primer mix together with a sample-barcoded 5' primer, a second PCR was run for roughly 7 to 11 cycles. Using its own MiXCR run on the 5' RACE reads, TCRdb lists one record per CDR3 protein. The data show about 650,000 distinct CDR3 sequences, approximately 29% seen once. Material: blood. These receptors all stem from a woman older than 75 in good health.

This clonotype was found a few times. This may come from a read error, since a much larger clone is one base off. V is TRBV20-1 and J is TRBJ1-6; no firm D call. Germline CDR1 is DFQATT and CDR2 is SNEGSKA (reference sequence). There are 15 residues in the CDR3. The chain's CDR3 is CSAPPYSEYNSLLHF. CDR3 bases: TGCAGTGCCCCCCCTTACAGTGAATATAATTCACTCCTCCACTTT.

This chain uses TRBV28 with TRBJ2-5; 8 bases fit TRBD1. The CDR3 totals 16 residues. Trimming cost V 6 bases and J 11 bases; bases outside gene matches: 20. Per germline, CDR1 MDHEN and CDR2 SYDVKM. CDR3 amino acids: CASSPRGQGPYNEQYF. The CDR3 nucleotides are TGTGCCAGCAGCCCTCGAGGACAGGGACCCTACAATGAGCAGTACTTC.

The J gene is TRBJ2-1, the V gene TRBV28; 8 bases are shared with TRBD2. Germline assignment: CDR1 MDHEN and CDR2 SYDVKM. This CDR3 contains 15 residues. V lost 5 bases to trimming and J lost 0 bases; unmatched junction nucleotides: 3. The CDR3 here is CASSKSGSSYNEQFF. CDR3 sequence (DNA): TGTGCCAGCAGTAAGAGCGGGAGCTCCTACAATGAGCAGTTCTTC.

This chain uses TRBV30 with TRBJ2-5, with 7 positions matching TRBD1. CDR3 length equals 13 residues. The trim removed 4 bases at V and 5 bases at J, leaving 7 bases unmatched. CDR1 is GTSNPN and CDR2 is SVGIG in the germline V gene (reference sequence). The CDR3: CAWTRDSRETQYF. The CDR3 region has the DNA TGTGCCTGGACCAGGGACAGTAGGGAGACCCAGTACTTC.

Only a few counts were recorded for this clonotype. A much more abundant neighbour one base away suggests this may be a read error. The CDR3 spells CASSGSDNEQYF. The CDR3 nucleotides read TGTGCCAGCAGCGGGTCGGACAATGAGCAGTACTTC. The chain is built from TRBV3-1 and TRBJ2-5; maybe TRBD1 (5 bases). Germline CDR1 LGHDT, CDR2 YNNKEL (reference sequence). There are 12 residues in the CDR3. Trimming took 5 bases from V and 11 from J, leaving 15 bases between them.

The V and J genes are TRBV11-2 and TRBJ2-3, with 15 bases aligning to TRBD2. V trimming: 3 bases; J trimming: 2 bases; junction bases outside the gene matches: 3. Germline loops: CDR1 SGHAT, CDR2 FQNNGV. This CDR3 comprises 17 residues. The chain's CDR3 is CASSFGLAGGHTDTQYF. CDR3 sequence (DNA): TGTGCCAGCAGCTTCGGACTAGCGGGGGGGCACACAGATACGCAGTATTTT.

This clonotype was recorded at least ten times. The chain couples TRBV7-9 to TRBJ2-1, with D possibly being TRBD1 or TRBD2 (6 bases each). V lost 3 bases and J lost 2, with 11 bases in between. Germline loops: CDR1 SEHNR, CDR2 FQNEAQ (reference sequence). CDR3 length equals 15 residues. The CDR3 DNA sequence: TGTGCCAGCAGCTTTCCGGGGGCAGCCTACAATGAGCAGTTCTTC. It encodes CASSFPGAAYNEQFF. The full variable domain, rest sourced from reference TRBV7-9 and TRBJ2-1, is DTGVSQNPRHKITKRGQNVTFRCDPISEHNRLYWYRQTLGQGPEFLTYFQNEAQLEKSRLLSDRFSAERPKGSFSTLEIQRTEQGDSAMYLCASSFPGAAYNEQFFGPGTRLTVL.

The chain links TRBV20-1 to TRBJ1-2; 8 positions agree with TRBD1. This CDR3 has 16 residues. Losses at the gene ends were 5 bases for V and 0 bases for J; bases not matched to a gene: 11. Germline V CDR1 and CDR2: DFQATT, SNEGSKA (reference sequence). The chain's CDR3 is CSARRGTGHANYGYTF. The DNA of the CDR3 is TGCAGTGCTCGAAGGGGGACAGGCCACGCTAACTATGGCTACACCTTC.

This clonotype was seen repeatedly, ten times or more. The chain employs TRBV5-1 and TRBJ2-5; D unresolved. The germline V gene has CDR1 SGHRS and CDR2 YFSETQ. The CDR3 totals 13 residues. V lost 1 base to trimming and J lost 3 bases, with 7 bases between them. The CDR3: CASSLPTEETQYF. The DNA for the CDR3 is TGCGCCAGCAGCTTGCCCACCGAAGAGACCCAGTACTTC. Full variable domain (missing parts from reference TRBV5-1 and TRBJ2-5): KAGVTQTPRYLIKTRGQQVTLSCSPISGHRSVSWYQQTPGQGLQFLFEYFSETQRNKGNFPGRFSGRQFSNSRSEMNVSTLELGDSALYLCASSLPTEETQYFGPGTRLLVL.

In its sample, this clonotype was seen many times. The chain employs TRBV7-7 and TRBJ2-5, with 8 nucleotides matching TRBD1. The CDR3 runs 16 residues. V shed 4 bases and J 3 bases; nucleotides not matched to a gene: 10. Germline CDR1 and CDR2: SSHAT and FNYEAQ (reference sequence). CDR3 sequence: CASSSFPGQGKETQYF. DNA for the CDR3: TGTGCCAGCAGCTCTTTTCCTGGACAGGGAAAAGAGACCCAGTACTTC.

A note on this clonotype: This may be a read error: a much more frequent sequence differs by one nucleotide. This rearrangement joins TRBV4-2 to TRBJ1-5; maybe TRBD1 (6 bases). Germline CDR1 reads LGHNA; CDR2 reads YNFKEQ. The CDR3 totals 15 residues. The CDR3 region has the DNA TGTGCCAGCAGCCAAGTTTGGGACATAGATCAGCTCCAGCATTTT. This sequence encodes CASSQVWDIDQLQHF.

This clonotype showed up many times. The rearrangement uses TRBV29-1 and TRBJ1-2, with D perhaps TRBD1 (5 bases). The V and J ends lost 7 bases and 4 bases respectively, with 10 bases between them. Germline loops: CDR1 SQVTM, CDR2 ANQGSEA. This CDR3 has 11 amino acids. The DNA for the CDR3 is TGCAGCGACGGGGGATCCTATGGCTACACCTTC. It translates to CSDGGSYGYTF.

Concerning this clonotype: This may stem from a read error, because a much larger clone lies one nucleotide away. The chain recombines TRBV7-2 with TRBJ1-4; no clear D gene. Per the germline V gene, CDR1 is SGHTA and CDR2 is FQGNSA. The length of the CDR3 is 15 residues. CDR3 bases: TGTGCCAGCAGCCCGACCGGAGTCGGTAATGAAGAACTGTTTTTT. Protein product: CASSPTGVGNEELFF.

The rearrangement joins TRBV11-2 to TRBJ2-5; the match to TRBD2 covers 7 bases. The end of the DNA is better explained by TRBJ2-7, so the J call may be wrong. This CDR3 is 14 amino acids long. In germline, CDR1 is SGHAT, CDR2 FQNNGV. As DNA, the CDR3 is TGTGCCAGCAGCTCCCGGACTAGAGGCTACGAGCAGTACTTC. As protein: CASSSRTRGYEQYF.

In this sample, this clonotype turned up many times. The chain employs TRBV7-2 and TRBJ2-3; TRBD2 might be the D (6 bases). CDR3 length: 14 residues. V shed 5 bases and J shed 9 bases, with 18 bases lying between them. Germline CDR1 SGHTA, CDR2 FQGNSA. The chain's CDR3 is CASSPSPKGRTQYF. Written as DNA, the CDR3 is TGTGCCAGCAGCCCCAGCCCTAAGGGGAGGACGCAGTATTTT.

There are many counts of this clonotype. This chain connects TRBV3-1 to TRBJ2-1; TRBD1 agrees at 10 bases. Trimming at V came to 1 base and at J to 8 bases, leaving 14 bases not matched to a gene. CDR3 size: 18 residues. CDR1 and CDR2 from the germline V gene are LGHDT and YNNKEL (reference sequence). The CDR3 loop reads CASSQGLTGDRGFDEQFF. CDR3 sequence (DNA): TGTGCCAGCAGCCAAGGGCTAACCGGGGACAGGGGATTCGATGAGCAGTTCTTC.

This clonotype was counted between two and nine times. The chain links TRBV6-2 or TRBV6-3 to TRBJ2-1; TRBD2 agrees at 13 bases. Germline V CDR1 and CDR2: MNHEY, SVGEGT. V shed 7 bases and J 9 bases; nucleotides not matched to a gene: 9. CDR3 length equals 15 residues. The CDR3: CASTLLAGGPGEQFF. CDR3 in DNA: TGTGCCAGCACCTTACTAGCGGGGGGGCCTGGTGAGCAGTTCTTC.

This clonotype was recorded only once. The chain is built from TRBV6-5 and TRBJ2-7; 7 bases map to TRBD1. Germline loops: CDR1 MNHEY, CDR2 SVGAGI. V dropped 6 bases and J dropped 12; count of bases not matched to a gene: 11. The CDR3 is made up of 12 amino acids. This CDR3 is CASSSDRRRRYF. The CDR3 DNA reads as TGTGCCAGCAGCTCGGACAGGCGGAGGCGGTACTTC.

About this clonotype itself: A much larger clone differs by one base, so this may be a read error. The rearrangement uses TRBV9 and TRBJ2-1; D may be TRBD2 (6 bases). Trimming pared 2 bases from V and 10 bases from J, leaving 19 bases between. Germline CDR1 and CDR2: SGDLS and YYNGEE. The CDR3 spans 15 residues. DNA for the CDR3: TGTGCCAGCAGCGTTGGAGCGGGTAGCTCCTACGAGCAGTTCTTC. The encoded protein is CASSVGAGSSYEQFF.

Remarks on this clonotype: It may be a read error: a sequence one base away is much more abundant. J is TRBJ2-7 and V is TRBV6-2 or TRBV6-3; D possibly corresponds to TRBD1 (5 bases). The V gene lost 4 bases and the J gene lost 6 bases, with 10 bases spanning the gap. The germline V gene has CDR1 MNHEY and CDR2 SVGEGT. The CDR3 is 12 amino acids. The CDR3 nucleotides are TGTGCCAGCAGTTCCGAAAGGGGCGAGCAGTACTTC. As protein: CASSSERGEQYF.

This clonotype was recorded many times. A much larger clone differs by one base, so this may be a read error. The gene calls are TRBV3-1 and TRBJ2-1; 7 positions agree with TRBD2. The J call may be incorrect, as the DNA end agrees better with TRBJ2-7. Germline V gives CDR1 LGHDT, CDR2 YNNKEL (reference sequence). The CDR3 contains 13 residues. This chain's CDR3 is CASSPLADNEQYF. The CDR3 DNA follows: TGTGCCAGCAGCCCGCTAGCGGACAATGAGCAGTACTTC.

This clonotype has at least ten counts. The chain couples TRBV5-1 to TRBJ2-1; 9 nucleotides match TRBD2. The CDR3 covers 15 residues. Trimming cost V 4 bases and J 5 bases; bases outside gene matches: 7. Germline CDR1 and CDR2: SGHRS and YFSETQ. CDR3 in DNA: TGCGCCAGCAGCCCCCGTCTAGCGGGGAACAATGAGCAGTTCTTC. Translating it yields CASSPRLAGNNEQFF. Supplemented by reference TRBV5-1 and TRBJ2-1, the full variable domain reads KAGVTQTPRYLIKTRGQQVTLSCSPISGHRSVSWYQQTPGQGLQFLFEYFSETQRNKGNFPGRFSGRQFSNSRSEMNVSTLELGDSALYLCASSPRLAGNNEQFFGPGTRLTVL.

The chain uses TRBV20-1 and TRBJ2-1; D gene ambiguous. The tail of the sequence fits TRBJ2-7 better, so the J call may be wrong. There are 11 residues in the CDR3. Germline V gene sequence: CDR1 DFQATT, CDR2 SNEGSKA (reference sequence). The CDR3 protein is CSAREYNEQYF. The DNA of the CDR3 is TGCAGTGCTCGCGAGTACAATGAGCAGTACTTC.

This clonotype was counted many times. The rearrangement joins TRBV10-3 to TRBJ2-7; 9 nucleotides agree with TRBD1. V lost 4 bases to trimming and J lost 6 bases; unmatched junction nucleotides: 13. Germline CDR1 is ENHRY and CDR2 is SYGVKD. The CDR3 totals 16 residues. CDR3 amino acids: CAISGRTGDLLGEQYF. The CDR3 DNA follows: TGTGCCATCAGTGGTCGGACAGGGGACCTACTTGGCGAGCAGTACTTC.

This clonotype came up a few times. A read error may explain this, as a much larger clone is one base away. The V gene is TRBV24-1, the J gene TRBJ2-7; 12 bases are shared with TRBD1. Germline loops: CDR1 KGHDR, CDR2 SFDVKD. The V segment lost 5 bases and the J segment 7 bases; nucleotides outside the gene matches: 14. This CDR3 is built from 17 residues. The CDR3 is CATSVLSRDRGRHEQYF. The CDR3 region has the DNA TGTGCCACCAGTGTTCTTTCCCGGGACAGGGGGCGGCATGAGCAGTACTTC.

The table lists this clonotype with a few counts. The genes are TRBV7-3 and TRBJ2-7; D possibly corresponds to TRBD2 (6 bases). The germline V gene has CDR1 SGHTA and CDR2 FQGTGA. V lost 5 bases and J 7 bases, leaving 21 bases between the germline ends. There are 15 residues in the CDR3. DNA for the CDR3: TGTGCCAGCAGCGATGGGGGGAATTTATACAATGAGCAGTACTTC. This sequence encodes CASSDGGNLYNEQYF.

The chain joins TRBV6-6 to TRBJ1-1, with D perhaps matching TRBD1 (5 bases). Trimming removed 2 bases at V and 5 bases at J, with 12 bases between. CDR3 length equals 14 residues. Germline V gene sequence: CDR1 MNHNY, CDR2 SVGAGI (reference sequence). CDR3 protein: CASSYGRKGTEAFF. The CDR3 DNA reads TGTGCCAGCAGTTACGGCAGGAAGGGGACTGAAGCTTTCTTT.

The count of this clonotype is one. The chain has TRBV5-1 and TRBJ2-1, with D uncertain. This CDR3 has 12 amino acids. Per the germline V gene, CDR1 is SGHRS and CDR2 is YFSETQ. Trimming pared 4 bases from V and 10 bases from J, leaving 12 bases between. The chain's CDR3 is CASSTIHGEQFF. The CDR3 DNA reads as TGCGCCAGCAGCACCATCCATGGCGAGCAGTTCTTC.